This T cell receptor (beta chain) was documented in a study of identical twins. This clonotype was observed many times. As yet, its antigen is unknown. Study-wide results and caveats: Recombination models fit unrelated individuals' TCR alpha sharing but underestimated twins'. Compared with unrelated sharing, twin-shared out-of-frame alpha sequences had more low-probability sequences.

Template switching created a universal primer site, and the cDNA included unique molecular identifiers. From the 5' RACE reads, TCRdb called clonotypes with MiXCR, one entry per CDR3 protein. The sample lists some 200,000 distinct CDR3 sequences, around 8% occurring once. From germline, CDR1 is MNHNS and CDR2 SASEGT. V was shortened by 7 bases and J by 7 bases, with 14 bases between the two germline ends. The CDR3 spans 13 residues. These data are also associated with another study on yellow fever vaccine responses in identical twins.

The TCR was taken from a woman under 30 in good health. Input material: memory (CD45RO+) T cells sorted from blood. The rearrangement uses TRBV6-1 and TRBJ2-1; D possibly corresponds to TRBD2 (6 bases). CDR3 DNA: TGTGCCAGCACCCGGGGGTCCCTGAATGAGCAGTTCTTC. This codes for CASTRGSLNEQFF.